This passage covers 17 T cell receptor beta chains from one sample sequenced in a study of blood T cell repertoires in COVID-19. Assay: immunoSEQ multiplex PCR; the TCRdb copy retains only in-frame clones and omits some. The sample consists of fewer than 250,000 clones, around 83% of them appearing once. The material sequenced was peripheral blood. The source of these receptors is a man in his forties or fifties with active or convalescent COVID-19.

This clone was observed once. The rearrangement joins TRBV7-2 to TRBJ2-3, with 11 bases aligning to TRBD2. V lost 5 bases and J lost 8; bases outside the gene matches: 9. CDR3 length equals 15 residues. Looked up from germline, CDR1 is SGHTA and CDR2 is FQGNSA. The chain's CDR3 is CASSQYASGGPTQYF. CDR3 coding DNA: TGTGCCAGCAGCCAATACGCTAGCGGGGGGCCTACGCAGTATTTT.

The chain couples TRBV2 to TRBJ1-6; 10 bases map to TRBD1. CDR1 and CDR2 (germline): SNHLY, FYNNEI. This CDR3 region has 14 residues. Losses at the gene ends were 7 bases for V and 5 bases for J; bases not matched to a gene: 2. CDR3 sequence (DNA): TGTGCCAGCACCGGGACAGGGGATAATTCACCCCTCCACTTT. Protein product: CASTGTGDNSPLHF.

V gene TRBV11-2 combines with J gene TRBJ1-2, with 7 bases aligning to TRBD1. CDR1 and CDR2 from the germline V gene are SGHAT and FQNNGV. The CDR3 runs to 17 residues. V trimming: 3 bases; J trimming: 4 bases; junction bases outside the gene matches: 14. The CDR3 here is CASSFSSGTASLYGYTF. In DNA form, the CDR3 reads TGTGCCAGCAGCTTCTCCTCGGGGACAGCGTCTCTCTATGGCTACACCTTC.

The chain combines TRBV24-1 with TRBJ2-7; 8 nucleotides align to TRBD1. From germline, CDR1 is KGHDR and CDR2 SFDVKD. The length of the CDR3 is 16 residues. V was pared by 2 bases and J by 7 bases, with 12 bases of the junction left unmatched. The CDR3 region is CATSDSRQGPLGEQYF. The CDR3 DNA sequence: TGTGCCACCAGTGATTCCCGACAGGGGCCATTGGGTGAGCAGTACTTC.

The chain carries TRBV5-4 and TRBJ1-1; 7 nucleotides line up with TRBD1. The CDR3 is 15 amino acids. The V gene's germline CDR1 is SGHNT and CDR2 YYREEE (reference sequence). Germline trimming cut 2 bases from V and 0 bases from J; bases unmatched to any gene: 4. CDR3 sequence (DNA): TGTGCCAGCAGCTTACAGGGGCCGATGAACACTGAAGCTTTCTTT. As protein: CASSLQGPMNTEAFF.

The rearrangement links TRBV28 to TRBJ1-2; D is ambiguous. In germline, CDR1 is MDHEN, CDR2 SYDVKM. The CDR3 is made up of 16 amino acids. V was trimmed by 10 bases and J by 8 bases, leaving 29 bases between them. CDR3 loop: CATPSSSPLELSGYTF. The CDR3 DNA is TGTGCCACCCCATCATCTAGCCCCCTTGAGCTTAGCGGCTACACCTTC.

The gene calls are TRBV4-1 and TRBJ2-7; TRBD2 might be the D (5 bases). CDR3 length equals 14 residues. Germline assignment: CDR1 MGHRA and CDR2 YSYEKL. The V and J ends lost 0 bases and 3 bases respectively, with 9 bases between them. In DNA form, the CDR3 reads TGCGCCAGCAGCCAAGATTACCGGGGCTACGAGCAGTACTTC. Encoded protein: CASSQDYRGYEQYF.

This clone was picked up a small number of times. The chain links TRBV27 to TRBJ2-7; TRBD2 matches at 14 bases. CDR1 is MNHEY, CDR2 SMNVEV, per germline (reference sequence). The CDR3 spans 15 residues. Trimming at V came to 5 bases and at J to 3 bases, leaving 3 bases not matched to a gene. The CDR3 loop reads CASSPGLAGVYEQYF. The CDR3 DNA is TGTGCCAGCAGTCCGGGACTAGCGGGAGTCTACGAGCAGTACTTC.

The CDR3 loop is CASSPPPGNEQFF. For the CDR3, the DNA is TGTGCCAGCAGCCCCCCCCCGGGTAATGAGCAGTTCTTC. This chain connects TRBV3-1 (or the pseudogene TRBV3-2) to TRBJ2-1; D unclear. The V and J ends lost 4 bases and 7 bases respectively, with 11 bases between them. This CDR3 has 13 amino acids. CDR1 and CDR2 from the germline V gene are LGHDT and YNNKEL (reference sequence).

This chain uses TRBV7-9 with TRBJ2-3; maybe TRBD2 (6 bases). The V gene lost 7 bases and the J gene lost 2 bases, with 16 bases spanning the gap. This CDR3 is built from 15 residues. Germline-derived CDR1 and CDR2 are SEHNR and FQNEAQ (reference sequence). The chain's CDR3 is CASTPIAELTDTQYF. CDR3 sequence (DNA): TGTGCCAGCACCCCAATAGCGGAACTCACAGATACGCAGTATTTT.

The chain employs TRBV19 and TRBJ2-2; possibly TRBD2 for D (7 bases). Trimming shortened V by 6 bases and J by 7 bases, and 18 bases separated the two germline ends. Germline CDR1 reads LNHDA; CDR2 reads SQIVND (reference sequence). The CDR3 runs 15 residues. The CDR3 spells CASRPRGGSGGELFF. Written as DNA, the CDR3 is TGTGCCAGTAGGCCCAGGGGCGGGAGTGGCGGGGAGCTGTTTTTT.

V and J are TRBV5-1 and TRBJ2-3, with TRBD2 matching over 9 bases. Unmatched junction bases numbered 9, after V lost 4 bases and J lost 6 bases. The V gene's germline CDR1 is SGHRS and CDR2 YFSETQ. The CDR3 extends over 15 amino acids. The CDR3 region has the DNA TGCGCCAGCAGCCGTAGCGGGGGCCTTCTTGATACGCAGTATTTT. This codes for CASSRSGGLLDTQYF.

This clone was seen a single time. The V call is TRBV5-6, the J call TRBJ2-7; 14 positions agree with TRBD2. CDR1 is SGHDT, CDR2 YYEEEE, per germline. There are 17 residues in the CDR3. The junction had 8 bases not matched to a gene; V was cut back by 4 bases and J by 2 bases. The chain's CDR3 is CASSPTSGGGIPYEQYF. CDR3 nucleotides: TGTGCCAGCAGCCCGACTAGCGGGGGGGGTATTCCCTACGAGCAGTACTTC.

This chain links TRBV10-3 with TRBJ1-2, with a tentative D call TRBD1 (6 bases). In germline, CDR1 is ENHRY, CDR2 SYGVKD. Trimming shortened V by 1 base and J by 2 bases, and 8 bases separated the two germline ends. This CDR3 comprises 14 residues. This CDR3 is CAISEFQGNYGYTF. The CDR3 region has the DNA TGTGCCATCAGTGAGTTTCAGGGGAACTATGGCTACACCTTC.

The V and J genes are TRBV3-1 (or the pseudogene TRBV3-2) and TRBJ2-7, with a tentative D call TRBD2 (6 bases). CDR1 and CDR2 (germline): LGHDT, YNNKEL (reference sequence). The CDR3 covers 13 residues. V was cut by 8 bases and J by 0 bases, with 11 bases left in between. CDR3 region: CASAAGSSYEQYF. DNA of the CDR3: TGTGCCAGCGCGGCGGGAAGCTCCTACGAGCAGTACTTC.

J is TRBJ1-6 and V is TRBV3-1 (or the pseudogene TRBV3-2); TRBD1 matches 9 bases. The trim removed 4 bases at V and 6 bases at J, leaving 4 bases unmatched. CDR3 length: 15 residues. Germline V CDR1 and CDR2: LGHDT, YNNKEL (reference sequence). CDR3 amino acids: CASSPGQGLNSPLHF. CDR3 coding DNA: TGTGCCAGCAGCCCCGGACAGGGGCTTAATTCACCCCTCCACTTT.

The CDR3 DNA is TGTGCCAGCAGTGACGGGGGGGAAGCTTTCTTT. Residues: CASSDGGEAFF. The V call is TRBV6-4, the J call TRBJ1-1; D might be TRBD1 (5 bases). Germline V gives CDR1 MRHNA, CDR2 SNTAGT. Trimming shortened V by 2 bases and J by 8 bases, and 6 bases separated the two germline ends. The CDR3 runs to 11 residues.